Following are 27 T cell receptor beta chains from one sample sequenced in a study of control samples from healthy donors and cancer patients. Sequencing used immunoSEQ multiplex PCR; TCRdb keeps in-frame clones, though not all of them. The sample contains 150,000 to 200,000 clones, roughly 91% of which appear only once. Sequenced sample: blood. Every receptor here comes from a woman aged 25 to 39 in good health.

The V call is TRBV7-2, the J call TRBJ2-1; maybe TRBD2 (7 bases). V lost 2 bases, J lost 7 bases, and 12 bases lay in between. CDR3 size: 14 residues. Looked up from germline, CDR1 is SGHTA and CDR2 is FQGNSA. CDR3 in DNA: TGTGCCAGCAGCTTATCCAGGGGAGGGAATGAGCAGTTCTTC. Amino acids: CASSLSRGGNEQFF. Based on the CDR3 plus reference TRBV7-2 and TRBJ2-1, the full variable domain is GAGVSQSPSNKVTEKGKDVELRCDPISGHTALYWYRQSLGQGLEFLIYFQGNSAPDKSGLPSDRFSAERTGGSVSTLTIQRTQQEDSAVYLCASSLSRGGNEQFFGPGTRLTVL.

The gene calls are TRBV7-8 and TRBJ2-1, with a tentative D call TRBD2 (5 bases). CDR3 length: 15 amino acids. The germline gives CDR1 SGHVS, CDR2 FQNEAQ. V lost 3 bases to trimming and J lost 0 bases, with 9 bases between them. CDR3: CASSLDWNSYNEQFF. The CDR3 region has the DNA TGTGCCAGCAGCTTGGACTGGAACTCCTACAATGAGCAGTTCTTC.

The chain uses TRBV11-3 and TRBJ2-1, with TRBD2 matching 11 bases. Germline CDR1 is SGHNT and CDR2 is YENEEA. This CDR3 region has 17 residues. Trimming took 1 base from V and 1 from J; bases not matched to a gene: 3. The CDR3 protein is CASSLGVAGGSYNEQFF. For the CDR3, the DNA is TGTGCCAGCAGCTTAGGAGTAGCGGGAGGGTCCTACAATGAGCAGTTCTTC.

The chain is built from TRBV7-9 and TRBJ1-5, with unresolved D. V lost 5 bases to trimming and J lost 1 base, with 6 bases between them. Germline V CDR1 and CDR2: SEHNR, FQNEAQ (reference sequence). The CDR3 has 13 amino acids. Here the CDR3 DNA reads TGTGCCAGCAGCCAGAGAAGCAATCAGCCCCAGCATTTT. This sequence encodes CASSQRSNQPQHF.

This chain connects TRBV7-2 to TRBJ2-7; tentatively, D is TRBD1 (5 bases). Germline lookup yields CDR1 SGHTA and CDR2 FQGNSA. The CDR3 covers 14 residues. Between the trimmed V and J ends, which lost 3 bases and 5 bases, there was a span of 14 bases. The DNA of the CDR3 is TGTGCCAGCAGCTTCCCCTTCAGGGTCCACGAGCAGTACTTC. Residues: CASSFPFRVHEQYF.

DNA for the CDR3: TGTGCCAGCAGTAGGGACAGGGCAGGGGAGCAGTACTTC. It yields the protein CASSRDRAGEQYF. V gene TRBV6-5 combines with J gene TRBJ2-7; 9 bases are a match to TRBD1. The V gene's germline CDR1 is MNHEY and CDR2 SVGAGI. The CDR3 is 13 residues long. The V segment lost 5 bases and the J segment 7 bases; nucleotides outside the gene matches: 6.

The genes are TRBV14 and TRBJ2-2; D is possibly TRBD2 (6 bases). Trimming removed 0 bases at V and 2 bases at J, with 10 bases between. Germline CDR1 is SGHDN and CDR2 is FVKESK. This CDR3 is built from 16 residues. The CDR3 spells CASSQEGGINTGELFF. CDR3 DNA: TGTGCCAGCAGCCAAGAGGGCGGGATAAACACCGGGGAGCTGTTTTTT.

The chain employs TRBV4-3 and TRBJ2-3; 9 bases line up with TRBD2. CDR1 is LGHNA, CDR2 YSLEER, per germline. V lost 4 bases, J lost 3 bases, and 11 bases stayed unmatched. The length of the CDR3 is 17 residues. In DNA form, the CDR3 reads TGCGCCAGCAGCCGAGCCTTTGCGGGAGGGAGGACAGATACGCAGTATTTT. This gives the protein CASSRAFAGGRTDTQYF.

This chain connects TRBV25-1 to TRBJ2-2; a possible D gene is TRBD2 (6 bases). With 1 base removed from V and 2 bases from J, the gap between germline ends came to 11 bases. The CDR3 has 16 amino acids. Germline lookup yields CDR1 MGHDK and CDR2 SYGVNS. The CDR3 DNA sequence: TGTGCCAGCAGTGAATCGGGGGACCTCAACACCGGGGAGCTGTTTTTT. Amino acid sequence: CASSESGDLNTGELFF.

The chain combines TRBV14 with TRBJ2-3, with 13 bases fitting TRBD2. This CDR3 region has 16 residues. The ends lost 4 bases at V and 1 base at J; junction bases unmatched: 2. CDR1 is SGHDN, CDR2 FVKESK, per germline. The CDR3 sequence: CASSPGLAGGTDTQYF. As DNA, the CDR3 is TGTGCCAGCAGCCCCGGACTAGCGGGGGGCACAGATACGCAGTATTTT.

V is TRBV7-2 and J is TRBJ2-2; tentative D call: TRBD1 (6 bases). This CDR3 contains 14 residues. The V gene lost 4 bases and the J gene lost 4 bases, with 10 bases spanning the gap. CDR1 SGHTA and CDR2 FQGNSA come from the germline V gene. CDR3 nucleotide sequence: TGTGCCAGCAGCTCCCAGGGGAGCACCGGGGAGCTGTTTTTT. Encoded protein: CASSSQGSTGELFF.

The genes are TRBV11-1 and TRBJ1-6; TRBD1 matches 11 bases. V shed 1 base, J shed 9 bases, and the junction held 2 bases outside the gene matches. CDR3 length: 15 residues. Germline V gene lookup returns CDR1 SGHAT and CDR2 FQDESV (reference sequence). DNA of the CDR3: TGTGCCAGCAGCTTAGTGGGACAGGGGGTTTCACCCCTCCACTTT. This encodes CASSLVGQGVSPLHF.

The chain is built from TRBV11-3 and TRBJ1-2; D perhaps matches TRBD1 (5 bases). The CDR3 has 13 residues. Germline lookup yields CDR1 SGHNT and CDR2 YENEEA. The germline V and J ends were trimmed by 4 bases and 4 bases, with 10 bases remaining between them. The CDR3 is CASSYPGTYGYTF. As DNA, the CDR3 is TGTGCCAGCAGCTACCCCGGGACCTATGGCTACACCTTC. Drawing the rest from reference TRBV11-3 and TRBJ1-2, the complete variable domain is EAGVVQSPRYKIIEKKQPVAFWCNPISGHNTLYWYLQNLGQGPELLIRYENEEAVDDSQLPKDRFSAERLKGVDSTLKIQPAELGDSAVYLCASSYPGTYGYTFGSGTRLTVV.

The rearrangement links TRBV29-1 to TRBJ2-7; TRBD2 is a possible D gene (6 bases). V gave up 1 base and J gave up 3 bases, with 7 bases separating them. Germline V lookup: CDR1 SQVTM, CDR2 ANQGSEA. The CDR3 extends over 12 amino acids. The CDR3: CSVEGGVYEQYF. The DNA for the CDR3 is TGCAGCGTTGAAGGGGGGGTCTACGAGCAGTACTTC.

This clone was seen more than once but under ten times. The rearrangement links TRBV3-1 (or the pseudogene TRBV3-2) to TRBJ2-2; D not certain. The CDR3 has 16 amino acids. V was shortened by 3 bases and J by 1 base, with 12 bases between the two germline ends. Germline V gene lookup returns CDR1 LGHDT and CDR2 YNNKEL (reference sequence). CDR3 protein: CASSHQRTLNTGELFF. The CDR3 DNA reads TGTGCCAGCAGCCACCAAAGGACCCTGAACACCGGGGAGCTGTTTTTT.

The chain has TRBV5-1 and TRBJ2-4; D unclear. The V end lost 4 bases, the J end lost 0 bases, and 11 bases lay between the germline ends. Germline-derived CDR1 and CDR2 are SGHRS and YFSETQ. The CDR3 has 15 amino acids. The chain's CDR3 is CASSDKWGAKNIQYF. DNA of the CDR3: TGCGCCAGCAGCGACAAGTGGGGAGCCAAAAACATTCAGTACTTC.

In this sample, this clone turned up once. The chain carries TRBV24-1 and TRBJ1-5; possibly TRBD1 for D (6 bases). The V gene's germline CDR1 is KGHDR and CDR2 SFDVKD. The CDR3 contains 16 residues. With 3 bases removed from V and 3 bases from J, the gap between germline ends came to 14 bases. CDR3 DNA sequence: TGTGCCACCAGTGATACAGGGCGAGGGGACAATCAGCCCCAGCATTTT. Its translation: CATSDTGRGDNQPQHF.

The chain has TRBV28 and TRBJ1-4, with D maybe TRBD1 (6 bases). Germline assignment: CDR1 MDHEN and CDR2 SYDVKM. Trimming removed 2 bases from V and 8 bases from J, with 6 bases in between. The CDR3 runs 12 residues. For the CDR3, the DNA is TGTGCCAGCAGTTTACAGGGGGAAAAACTGTTTTTT. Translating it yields CASSLQGEKLFF.

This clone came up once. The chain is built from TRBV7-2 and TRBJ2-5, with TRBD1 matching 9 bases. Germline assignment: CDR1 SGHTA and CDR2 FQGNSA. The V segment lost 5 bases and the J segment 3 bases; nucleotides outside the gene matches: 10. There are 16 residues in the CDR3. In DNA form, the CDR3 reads TGTGCCAGCAGCCCCAGAAACCGGGACAGGGAAGAGACCCAGTACTTC. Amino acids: CASSPRNRDREETQYF.

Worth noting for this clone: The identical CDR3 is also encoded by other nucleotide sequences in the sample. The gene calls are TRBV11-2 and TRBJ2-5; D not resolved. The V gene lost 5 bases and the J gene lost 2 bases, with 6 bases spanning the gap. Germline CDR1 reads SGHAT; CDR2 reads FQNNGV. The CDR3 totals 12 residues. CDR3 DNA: TGTGCCAGCAGCCTATTACAAGAGACCCAGTACTTC. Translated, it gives CASSLLQETQYF.

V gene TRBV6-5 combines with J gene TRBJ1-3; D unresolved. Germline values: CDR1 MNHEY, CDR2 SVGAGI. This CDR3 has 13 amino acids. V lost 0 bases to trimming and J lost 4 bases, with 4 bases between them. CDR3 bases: TGTGCCAGCAGTTACTCGAGGGGAAACACCATATATTTT. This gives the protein CASSYSRGNTIYF.

CDR3 in amino acids: CASSYEGGNTIYF. The CDR3 DNA sequence: TGTGCCAGCAGTTACGAAGGGGGAAACACCATATATTTT. V usage is TRBV6-5 and J usage is TRBJ1-3; D unclear. The CDR3 has 13 amino acids. Germline V CDR1 and CDR2: MNHEY, SVGAGI. The V end lost 2 bases, the J end lost 4 bases, and 6 bases lay between the germline ends.

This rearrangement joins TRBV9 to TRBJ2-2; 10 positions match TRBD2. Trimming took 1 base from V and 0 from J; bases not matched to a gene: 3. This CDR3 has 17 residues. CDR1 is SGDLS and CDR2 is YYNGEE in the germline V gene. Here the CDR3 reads CASSVPSGSPNTGELFF. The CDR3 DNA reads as TGTGCCAGCAGCGTACCTAGCGGGAGCCCGAACACCGGGGAGCTGTTTTTT.

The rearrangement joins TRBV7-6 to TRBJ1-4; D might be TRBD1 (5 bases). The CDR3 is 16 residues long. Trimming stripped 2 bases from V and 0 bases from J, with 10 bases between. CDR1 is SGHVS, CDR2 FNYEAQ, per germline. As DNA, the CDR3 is TGTGCCAGCAGCTTAAAGGCGGGGGCAACTAATGAAAAACTGTTTTTT. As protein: CASSLKAGATNEKLFF.

CDR3 sequence reads: CASTGLAGEIYEQYF. The DNA of the CDR3 is TGTGCCAGCACAGGACTAGCGGGAGAGATCTACGAGCAGTACTTC. This sequence joins TRBV7-9 and TRBJ2-7; 13 nucleotides align to TRBD2. Unmatched junction bases numbered 6, after V lost 7 bases and J lost 3 bases. This CDR3 has 15 amino acids. Germline CDR1 reads SEHNR; CDR2 reads FQNEAQ (reference sequence). Filled out from reference TRBV7-9 and TRBJ2-7, the complete variable domain reads DTGVSQNPRHKITKRGQNVTFRCDPISEHNRLYWYRQTLGQGPEFLTYFQNEAQLEKSRLLSDRFSAERPKGSFSTLEIQRTEQGDSAMYLCASTGLAGEIYEQYFGPGTRLTVT.

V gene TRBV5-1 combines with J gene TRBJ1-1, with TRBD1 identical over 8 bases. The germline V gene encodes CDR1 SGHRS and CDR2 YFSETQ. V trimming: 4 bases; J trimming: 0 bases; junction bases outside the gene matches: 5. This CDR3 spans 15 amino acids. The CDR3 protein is CASSAGQGMNTEAFF. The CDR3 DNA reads TGCGCCAGCAGCGCCGGACAGGGCATGAACACTGAAGCTTTCTTT.

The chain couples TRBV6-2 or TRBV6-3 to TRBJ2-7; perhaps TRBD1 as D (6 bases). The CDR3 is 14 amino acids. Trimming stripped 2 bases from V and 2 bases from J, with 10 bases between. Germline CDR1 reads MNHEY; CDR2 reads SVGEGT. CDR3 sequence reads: CASSYGGGPYEQYF. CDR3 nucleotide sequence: TGTGCCAGCAGTTACGGTGGGGGCCCCTACGAGCAGTACTTC.